This entry is about one T cell receptor (beta chain). What it recognizes is unknown. One junction end disagrees with the germline gene, perhaps due to a read error. The data were taken from a study of beta chain features in type 1 diabetes. The V gene's germline CDR1 is SGHTA and CDR2 FQGNSA. The CDR3 runs to 13 residues. Study observations and caveats: Insertion counts at VDJ junctions were lower in type 1 diabetes patients, who also showed more deletions there. Compared with healthy donors, patients appeared to share more similar naive, central memory and regulatory TCRB repertoires. Type 1 diabetes patients had moderately but significantly shorter TCRB CDR3s in all four CD4+ subsets.

Of the isolated RNA, all was reverse transcribed, and so the sequenced material was expressed TCRB transcripts. Using immunoSEQ multiplex PCR, the repertoire was profiled, and TCRdb retains in-frame clones only, with some absent. Among hundreds of thousands of clones listed, roughly a sixth were seen once. The chain is built from TRBV7-2 and TRBJ2-7; 8 bases are shared with TRBD2. Specimen: naive CD4+ T cells from blood. The TCR sequence derives from a man younger than 30 in good health. The CDR3 reads CASSFDGRAGRGF. The CDR3 coding sequence is TGTGCCAGCAGCTTTGACGGGAGGGCCGGAAGAGGATTC.